Listed below are T cell receptor beta chains from one sample, sequenced in a study of response to subunit inactivated influenza vaccine. In TCRdb, the RT-PCR reads were re-called with MiXCR into one record per CDR3 protein. There are about 700,000 distinct CDR3 sequences in the sample; about 14% occur only once, and 6% to 7% lies in the top ten. The sample consisted of PBMCs from blood, taken about 14 days before vaccination. The receptors stem from a man between 50 and 59 years old who received an inactivated influenza vaccine. CDR3s include the opening cysteine and the closing phenylalanine or tryptophan. The D gene is left open where the match is weak. A row's size may be missing; if present it is once, few, many or a size class.

v_gene	d_gene	abundance	j_gene	CDR3aa	CDR3nt
TRBV5-5	-	few	TRBJ1-1	CASSRREGMNTEAFF	TGTGCCAGCAGCCGGAGGGAGGGTATGAACACTGAAGCTTTCTTT
TRBV7-2	TRBD2	-	TRBJ2-3	CASSLAGASGRSMTQYF	TGTGCCAGCAGCTTAGCCGGGGCTAGCGGGAGGTCCATGACGCAGTATTTT
TRBV20-1	-	-	TRBJ2-7	CSAREVNLRSYEQYF	TGCAGTGCTAGAGAGGTGAACTTACGCTCCTACGAGCAGTACTTC
TRBV11-3	-	-	TRBJ2-6	CASSPGRMSSGANVLTF	TGTGCCAGCAGTCCGGGACGGATGAGCTCTGGGGCCAACGTCCTGACTTTC
TRBV28	-	many	TRBJ2-7	CASSSPASYEQYF	TGTGCCAGCAGTTCCCCGGCCTCCTACGAGCAGTACTTC
TRBV5-1	-	few	TRBJ2-3	CASSLGPITDTQYF	TGCGCCAGCAGCTTGGGCCCCATAACAGATACGCAGTATTTT
TRBV29-1	TRBD2	-	TRBJ2-7	CSVVGGEANYEQYF	TGCAGCGTTGTGGGGGGGGAAGCCAACTACGAGCAGTACTTC
TRBV28	-	-	TRBJ1-4	CASSAQFGGSAEKLFF	TGTGCCAGCAGTGCGCAGTTCGGGGGGTCAGCGGAAAAACTGTTTTTT
TRBV20-1	TRBD2	few	TRBJ2-1	CCARGASGGASYNEQFF	TGCTGTGCTAGAGGGGCTAGCGGGGGGGCATCCTACAATGAGCAGTTCTTC
TRBV18	TRBD2	few	TRBJ2-1	CASSPNLAGGHNEQFF	TGTGCCAGCTCACCAAATCTAGCGGGGGGACACAATGAGCAGTTCTTC
TRBV5-1	-	-	TRBJ2-5	CASSPMISGPQETQYF	TGCGCCAGCAGCCCGATGATATCGGGGCCCCAAGAGACCCAGTACTTC
TRBV7-9	TRBD1	-	TRBJ1-1	CARGTVRNTEAFF	TGTGCCAGGGGGACAGTTAGGAACACTGAAGCTTTCTTT
TRBV6-4	-	-	TRBJ1-2	CASSDRVGIGYTF	TGTGCCAGCAGTGACCGAGTAGGGATCGGCTACACCTTC
TRBV20-1	TRBD1	-	TRBJ2-2	CSARPGQGWTGELFF	TGCAGTGCTAGACCGGGACAGGGGTGGACCGGGGAGCTGTTTTTT
TRBV2	TRBD2	few	TRBJ2-3	CASSGGLETDTQYF	TGTGCCAGCAGTGGGGGACTAGAAACAGATACGCAGTATTTT
TRBV12-3/TRBV12-4	-	few	TRBJ2-5	CASSLAFVQETQYF	TGTGCCAGCAGTTTGGCATTCGTGCAAGAGACCCAGTACTTC
TRBV28	TRBD1	few	TRBJ2-3	CASSPPRGGTGGFSTDTQYF	TGTGCCAGCAGTCCCCCCCGGGGAGGGACAGGGGGCTTTAGCACAGATACGCAGTATTTT
TRBV29-1	-	-	TRBJ2-5	CSATRETQYF	TGCAGCGCGACGCGGGAGACCCAGTACTTC
TRBV5-1	-	few	TRBJ1-1	CASSLFESGTEAFF	TGCGCCAGCAGCTTATTCGAGTCTGGGACTGAAGCTTTCTTT
TRBV20-1	TRBD2	few	TRBJ2-3	CSARDSRLAGPTDTQYF	TGCAGTGCTAGAGATTCGAGACTAGCGGGGCCCACAGATACGCAGTATTTT
TRBV6-5	TRBD2	-	TRBJ2-2	CASSYSYISGSANTGELFF	TGTGCCAGCAGTTACTCGTATATTAGCGGGAGTGCGAACACCGGGGAGCTGTTTTTT
TRBV20-1	TRBD1	many	TRBJ2-7	CSARDPRQGANEQYF	TGCAGTGCTAGAGATCCCAGACAGGGGGCCAACGAGCAGTACTTC